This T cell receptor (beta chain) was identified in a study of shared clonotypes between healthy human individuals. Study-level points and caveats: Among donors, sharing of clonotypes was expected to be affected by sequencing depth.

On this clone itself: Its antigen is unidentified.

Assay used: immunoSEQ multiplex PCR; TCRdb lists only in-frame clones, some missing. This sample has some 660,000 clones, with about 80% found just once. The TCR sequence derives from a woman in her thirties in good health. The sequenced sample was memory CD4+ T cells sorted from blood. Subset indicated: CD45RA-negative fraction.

CDR3 protein: CASSPPSREAFF. CDR3 DNA sequence: TGTGCCAGCTCACCACCTTCACGAGAAGCTTTCTTT. The chain has TRBV18 and TRBJ1-1; D is uncertain. The CDR3 runs 12 residues. V lost 0 bases, J lost 8 bases, and 7 bases lay in between. From germline, CDR1 is KGHSH and CDR2 LQKENI.